This T cell receptor (beta chain) emerged from a study of T-cell reconstitution after alpha-beta-depleted transplantation in children. Study-wide findings and caveats: When one year had passed after transplant, most T-cell counts and diversity came from newly produced T cells. Diversity of TCRbeta at day 60 was high in some patients, arising from surviving recipient T cells and thymic progenitors. The origin of alpha-beta T cells about two months after transplant was reportedly several hundred expanded graft clones.

Notes on this clonotype: Its specificity is unknown.

Unique molecular identifiers were incorporated during preparation of the TCRbeta library. TCRdb passed the PCR reads through MiXCR, listing each CDR3 protein once. The top ten clones hold around 30% of a sample with 4,000 to 5,500 distinct CDR3 sequences, over 10% of them seen once. This CDR3 contains 15 residues. From germline, CDR1 is MNHEY and CDR2 SMNVEV (reference sequence). V shed 3 bases, J shed 5 bases, and the junction held 5 bases outside the gene matches. The starting material was PBMCs, mostly from graft donor cells, obtained 60 days after TCRalphabeta/CD19-depleted stem cell transplant. The source is a male patient between 2 and 15 years old who had a stem cell transplant for acute lymphoblastic leukemia, so the T cells may come from the graft donor. V gene TRBV27 combines with J gene TRBJ2-7, with TRBD2 identical over 12 bases. The CDR3, as DNA: TGTGCCAGCAGTTTCGGACTAGCGGGAATCAACGAGCAGTACTTC. Its protein product is CASSFGLAGINEQYF.